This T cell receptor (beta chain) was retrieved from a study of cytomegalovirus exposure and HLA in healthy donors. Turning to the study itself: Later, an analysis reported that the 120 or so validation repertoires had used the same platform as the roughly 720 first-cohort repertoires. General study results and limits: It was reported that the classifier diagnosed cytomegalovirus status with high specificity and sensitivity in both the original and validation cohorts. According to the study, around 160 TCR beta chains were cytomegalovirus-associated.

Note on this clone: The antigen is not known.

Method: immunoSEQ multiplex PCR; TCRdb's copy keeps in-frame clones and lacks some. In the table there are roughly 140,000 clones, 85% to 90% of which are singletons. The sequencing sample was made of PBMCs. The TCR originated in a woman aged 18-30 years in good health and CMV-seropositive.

CDR3 sequence (DNA): TGTGCCAGCAGGGCTGTTATGAACACTGAAGCTTTCTTT. This encodes CASRAVMNTEAFF. This rearrangement joins TRBV6-1 to TRBJ1-1; D uncertain. The CDR3 is made up of 13 amino acids. Deletions cut 6 bases from V and 0 bases from J, with 8 bases between. Germline CDR1 MNHNS, CDR2 SASEGT.